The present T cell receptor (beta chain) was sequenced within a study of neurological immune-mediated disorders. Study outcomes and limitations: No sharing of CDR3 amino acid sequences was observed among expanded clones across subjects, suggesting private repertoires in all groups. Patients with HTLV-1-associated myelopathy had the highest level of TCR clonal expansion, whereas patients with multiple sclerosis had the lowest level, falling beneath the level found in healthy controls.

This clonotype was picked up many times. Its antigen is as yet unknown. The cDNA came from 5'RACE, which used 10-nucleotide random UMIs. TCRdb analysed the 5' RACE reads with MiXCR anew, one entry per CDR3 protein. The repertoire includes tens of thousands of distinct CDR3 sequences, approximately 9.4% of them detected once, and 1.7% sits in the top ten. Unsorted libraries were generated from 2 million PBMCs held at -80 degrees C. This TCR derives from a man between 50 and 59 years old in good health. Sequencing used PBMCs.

DNA for the CDR3: TGTGCCAGCAGTCTCCCTCAAGAGACCCAGTACTTC. It specifies CASSLPQETQYF. The J gene is TRBJ2-5, the V gene TRBV28; no clear D gene. The CDR3 totals 12 residues. The germline gives CDR1 MDHEN, CDR2 SYDVKM. V lost 5 bases to trimming and J lost 2 bases, with 6 bases between them.